This T cell receptor beta chain was sequenced in a study of blood T cell repertoires in COVID-19. Whole-study context: Whether acute or convalescent, the COVID-19 samples came from the United States, Italy and Spain.

Here immunoSEQ multiplex PCR was the method, and the copy in TCRdb shows in-frame clones only, minus some. The sample holds roughly 250,000 clones; 70% to 90% are singletons and the top ten take 0.87%. The germline V gene encodes CDR1 SNHLY and CDR2 FYNNEI. The trim removed 10 bases at V and 0 bases at J, leaving 3 bases unmatched. CDR3 length: 14 amino acids. A few counts support this clone. The chain couples TRBV2 to TRBJ2-5; 12 bases agree with TRBD2. The TCR originated in a human donor with COVID-19, enrolled during active disease. The donor label of this sample is uncertain. The sample consisted of peripheral blood. CDR3 sequence reads: CAIRTSGDQETQYF. CDR3 DNA: TGTGCCATCAGGACTAGCGGGGACCAAGAGACCCAGTACTTC.